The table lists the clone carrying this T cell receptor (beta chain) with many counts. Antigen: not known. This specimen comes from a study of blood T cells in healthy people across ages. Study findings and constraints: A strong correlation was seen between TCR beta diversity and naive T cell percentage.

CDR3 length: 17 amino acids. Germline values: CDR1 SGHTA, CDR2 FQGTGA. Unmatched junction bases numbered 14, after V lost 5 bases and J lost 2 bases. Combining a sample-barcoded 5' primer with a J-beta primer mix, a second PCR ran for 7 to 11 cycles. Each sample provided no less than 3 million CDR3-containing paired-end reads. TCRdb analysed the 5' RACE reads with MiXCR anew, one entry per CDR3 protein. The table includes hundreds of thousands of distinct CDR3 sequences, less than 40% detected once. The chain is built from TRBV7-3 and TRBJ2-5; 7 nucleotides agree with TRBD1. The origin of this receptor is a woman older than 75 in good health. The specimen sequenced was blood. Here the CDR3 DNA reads TGTGCCAGCAGCCCGGGACAGTCCACTAGAACACAAGAGACCCAGTACTTC. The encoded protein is CASSPGQSTRTQETQYF.